Below, 29 T cell receptor beta chains from the same sample are listed, as sequenced in a study of CD8+CD57+ T cells in acquired aplastic anemia. Genomic DNA templated the TCR beta VDJ and CDR3 profiling. TCRdb itself ran the reads through MiXCR, one entry per CDR3 protein. There are some 210,000 distinct CDR3 sequences in the sample; approximately 60% occur only once, and 25% to 30% lies in the top ten. Sequencing was carried out using sorted CD4+, CD8+, or CD8+CD57+ T cells (not recorded which) from PBMCs. The receptors shown here come from a human donor in good health.

The gene calls are TRBV11-1 and TRBJ2-5; TRBD1 aligns across 8 bases. V gave up 1 base and J gave up 4 bases; unmatched junction bases: 8. This CDR3 is built from 16 residues. Germline V lookup: CDR1 SGHAT, CDR2 FQDESV (reference sequence). The CDR3 coding sequence is TGTGCCAGCAGCTTAGGACAGGGGAAGGTCGGAGAGACCCAGTACTTC. It translates to CASSLGQGKVGETQYF.

Concerning this clonotype itself: A clone one base away is much larger, so this may be a read error. The chain links TRBV7-2 to TRBJ2-7; the D gene is possibly TRBD2 (7 bases). Per the germline V gene, CDR1 is SGHTA and CDR2 is FQGNSA. The CDR3 totals 16 residues. Trimming pared 2 bases from V and 6 bases from J, leaving 20 bases between. The DNA of the CDR3 is TGTGCCAGCAGCTTACCCTCTGAGGGGGGGTTGGTCGAGCAGTACTTC. This sequence encodes CASSLPSEGGLVEQYF.

The chain links TRBV19 to TRBJ2-7; D remains unclear. Germline V CDR1 and CDR2: LNHDA, SQIVND (reference sequence). The V and J ends lost 3 bases and 7 bases respectively, with 13 bases between them. This CDR3 is 13 amino acids long. The chain's CDR3 is CASSIDGQGEQYF. In DNA, the CDR3 is TGTGCCAGTAGTATCGACGGCCAAGGGGAGCAGTACTTC.

The rearrangement joins TRBV6-5 to TRBJ2-1; tentative D call: TRBD1 (5 bases). The CDR3 is made up of 14 amino acids. Germline lookup yields CDR1 MNHEY and CDR2 SVGAGI. V lost 0 bases to trimming and J lost 9 bases, with 12 bases between them. The CDR3 sequence: CASSYSGAVSEQFF. DNA for the CDR3: TGTGCCAGCAGTTACTCTGGGGCAGTAAGTGAGCAGTTCTTC.

This clonotype was seen ten or more times. V is TRBV9 and J is TRBJ2-7; D perhaps matches TRBD1 (6 bases). Trimming cost V 0 bases and J 4 bases, with 17 bases left between them. CDR1 and CDR2 from the germline V gene are SGDLS and YYNGEE. The CDR3 covers 16 residues. CDR3 sequence reads: CASSVGGWGLGYEQYF. CDR3 coding DNA: TGTGCCAGCAGCGTAGGTGGCTGGGGGCTGGGGTACGAGCAGTACTTC. Full variable domain (remainder filled in from reference TRBV9 and TRBJ2-7): DSGVTQTPKHLITATGQRVTLRCSPRSGDLSVYWYQQSLDQGLQFLIQYYNGEERAKGNILERFSAQQFPDLHSELNLSSLELGDSALYFCASSVGGWGLGYEQYFGPGTRLTVT.

The sample holds one count of this clonotype. This sequence joins TRBV19 and TRBJ2-7; TRBD1 is a possible D gene (6 bases). Germline V lookup: CDR1 LNHDA, CDR2 SQIVND (reference sequence). The CDR3 extends over 13 amino acids. Trimming removed 7 bases from V and 0 bases from J, with 10 bases in between. CDR3 nucleotide sequence: TGTGCCAGTAAGCAGGGGAGCTCCTACGAGCAGTACTTC. This translates into CASKQGSSYEQYF.

The chain couples TRBV5-1 to TRBJ1-1; D call uncertain. The germline CDR1 and CDR2 sequences are SGHRS and YFSETQ. V dropped 1 base and J dropped 1 base, with 5 bases sitting between them. The CDR3 spans 13 residues. The CDR3, as DNA: TGCGCCAGCAGCTTGAAGGAGAACACTGAAGCTTTCTTT. Encoded protein: CASSLKENTEAFF.

This clonotype showed up many times. The V and J genes are TRBV29-1 and TRBJ2-7; no clear D. The V and J ends lost 2 bases and 4 bases respectively, with 12 bases between them. Germline loops: CDR1 SQVTM, CDR2 ANQGSEA. The CDR3 runs 13 residues. CDR3 in amino acids: CSVETSTLYEQYF. CDR3 DNA: TGCAGCGTTGAAACAAGTACCCTTTACGAGCAGTACTTC.

V usage is TRBV9 and J usage is TRBJ2-7; 10 bases fit TRBD2. V was clipped by 3 bases and J by 2 bases; unmatched bases: 2. The V gene's germline CDR1 is SGDLS and CDR2 YYNGEE. This CDR3 region has 14 residues. The DNA for the CDR3 is TGTGCCAGCAGCGCTGGACTAGCGGCCTACGAGCAGTACTTC. Translation gives CASSAGLAAYEQYF.

This clonotype appeared a single time. In DNA, the CDR3 is TGTGCCAGCAGCCGACCCCCCAATGAGCAGTTCTTC. It translates to CASSRPPNEQFF. This chain uses TRBV7-9 with TRBJ2-1; D is undetermined. The germline V and J ends were trimmed by 5 bases and 6 bases, with 8 bases remaining between them. The CDR3 is made up of 12 amino acids. Germline V lookup: CDR1 SEHNR, CDR2 FQNEAQ (reference sequence).

This clonotype was recorded at least ten times. The rearrangement uses TRBV5-6 and TRBJ1-1; D unclear. Germline V gene data show CDR1 as SGHDT and CDR2 as YYEEEE. CDR3 length: 13 amino acids. V was trimmed by 0 bases and J by 1 base, leaving 4 bases between them. Written as DNA, the CDR3 is TGTGCCAGCAGCTTGGCCTCGAACACTGAAGCTTTCTTT. It translates to CASSLASNTEAFF.

The chain combines TRBV20-1 with TRBJ2-2; D is uncertain. The germline V and J ends were trimmed by 0 bases and 5 bases, with 13 bases remaining between them. This CDR3 has 15 amino acids. Germline CDR1 reads DFQATT; CDR2 reads SNEGSKA (reference sequence). In nucleotides, the CDR3 is TGCAGTGCTAGAGAAGTACAGCCGGCTACCGGGGAGCTGTTTTTT. Its translation is CSAREVQPATGELFF.

In its sample, this clonotype was seen a few times. The genes are TRBV5-1 and TRBJ2-7, with unresolved D. Trimming shortened V by 4 bases and J by 3 bases, and 14 bases separated the two germline ends. This CDR3 comprises 14 residues. Germline lookup yields CDR1 SGHRS and CDR2 YFSETQ. The CDR3 region has the DNA TGCGCCAGCAGCGAGGTTCCAGGTAGCTACGAGCAGTACTTC. Translated, it gives CASSEVPGSYEQYF.

The table lists this clonotype with a few counts. One junction end disagrees with the germline gene, perhaps due to a read error. V is TRBV5-1 and J is TRBJ1-2; TRBD1 agrees at 7 bases. This CDR3 has 13 residues. Germline lookup yields CDR1 SGHRS and CDR2 YFSETQ. The CDR3 nucleotides read TGTGCCAGCAGCTTGGGACAGTCCTATGGCTACACCTTC. It encodes CASSLGQSYGYTF.

This clonotype appeared a single time. The gene calls are TRBV29-1 and TRBJ1-2; 7 bases line up with TRBD1. Germline V gives CDR1 SQVTM, CDR2 ANQGSEA. V gave up 6 bases and J gave up 1 base; unmatched junction bases: 11. CDR3 length: 15 residues. CDR3 protein: CSVGTDKKNNYGYTF. The DNA for the CDR3 is TGCAGCGTCGGGACAGACAAGAAAAATAACTATGGCTACACCTTC.

This chain joins TRBV19 and TRBJ2-7, with D hard to call. Germline CDR1 and CDR2: LNHDA and SQIVND (reference sequence). V lost 3 bases and J 2 bases, leaving 14 bases between the germline ends. This CDR3 has 15 residues. The chain's CDR3 is CASSMSTASTYEQYF. In DNA form, the CDR3 reads TGTGCCAGTAGTATGTCAACGGCCTCTACCTACGAGCAGTACTTC. The whole variable domain, remainder taken from reference TRBV19 and TRBJ2-7, is DGGITQSPKYLFRKEGQNVTLSCEQNLNHDAMYWYRQDPGQGLRLIYYSQIVNDFQKGDIAEGYSVSREKKESFPLTVTSAQKNPTAFYLCASSMSTASTYEQYFGPGTRLTVT.

The chain joins TRBV7-2 to TRBJ2-5, with 8 bases that match TRBD2. CDR1 SGHTA and CDR2 FQGNSA come from the germline V gene. CDR3 size: 14 residues. V gave up 1 base and J gave up 8 bases; unmatched junction bases: 6. The CDR3 DNA follows: TGTGCCAGCAGCTTAGTAGCGGGGTATTCAACCCAGTACTTC. Translation gives CASSLVAGYSTQYF.

The chain couples TRBV7-3 to TRBJ2-1, with D hard to call. This CDR3 comprises 11 residues. V dropped 4 bases and J dropped 10 bases, with 8 bases sitting between them. In germline, CDR1 is SGHTA, CDR2 FQGTGA. The chain's CDR3 is CASSSVGEQFF. CDR3 nucleotide sequence: TGTGCCAGCAGCTCGGTAGGCGAGCAGTTCTTC.

At least ten counts were recorded for this clonotype. The rearrangement joins TRBV10-1 to TRBJ2-2, with TRBD2 as a possible D gene (5 bases). The V end was cut by 10 bases, the J end by 7 bases, with 16 bases between. The length of the CDR3 is 13 residues. Germline V gives CDR1 WNHNN, CDR2 SYGVQD (reference sequence). The CDR3, as DNA: TGCGCCAAAACGGACTTTCGGGTCGGGGAGCTGTTTTTT. Protein: CAKTDFRVGELFF.

The chain has TRBV27 and TRBJ1-1; D remains ambiguous. The V end lost 2 bases, the J end lost 5 bases, and 24 bases lay between the germline ends. CDR1 is MNHEY and CDR2 is SMNVEV in the germline V gene (reference sequence). The CDR3 sequence is 18 residues long. CDR3 protein: CASSLTPQSALSGTEAFF. The CDR3 DNA sequence: TGTGCCAGCAGTTTAACCCCCCAATCCGCCTTGTCGGGGACTGAAGCTTTCTTT.

This clonotype was picked up many times. This chain joins TRBV29-1 and TRBJ1-1; the D is unclear. V shed 7 bases and J shed 1 base, with 10 bases lying between them. The germline V gene has CDR1 SQVTM and CDR2 ANQGSEA. The CDR3 runs to 12 residues. CDR3 loop: CSAERQNTEAFF. CDR3 nucleotide sequence: TGCAGCGCCGAACGACAGAACACTGAAGCTTTCTTT. The full variable domain, rest sourced from reference TRBV29-1 and TRBJ1-1, is SAVISQKPSRDICQRGTSLTIQCQVDSQVTMMFWYRQQPGQSLTLIATANQGSEATYESGFVIDKFPISRPNLTFSTLTVSNMSPEDSSIYLCSAERQNTEAFFGQGTRLTVV.

The J gene is TRBJ2-1, the V gene TRBV10-2, with 11 bases aligning to TRBD2. CDR1 is WSHSY and CDR2 is SAAADI in the germline V gene. V lost 6 bases and J lost 9; bases outside the gene matches: 13. This CDR3 spans 16 amino acids. CDR3: CASSQEQTSGVAEQFF. The DNA for the CDR3 is TGCGCCAGCAGCCAAGAACAGACTAGCGGGGTCGCTGAGCAGTTCTTC.

This clonotype was seen more than once but under ten times. V is TRBV20-1 and J is TRBJ2-1; TRBD2 matches 7 bases. CDR1 is DFQATT, CDR2 SNEGSKA, per germline (reference sequence). V shed 6 bases, J shed 4 bases, and the junction held 6 bases outside the gene matches. The CDR3 sequence is 13 residues long. CDR3 loop: CSAPGGGYNEQFF. CDR3 nucleotide sequence: TGCAGTGCCCCTGGGGGGGGGTACAATGAGCAGTTCTTC.

The chain combines TRBV5-5 with TRBJ2-2; a weak D match, TRBD1 (5 bases). V was shortened by 0 bases and J by 4 bases, with 13 bases between the two germline ends. The CDR3 is 16 amino acids. From germline, CDR1 is SGHKS and CDR2 YYEKEE (reference sequence). CDR3: CASSLEGVSGTGELFF. CDR3 coding DNA: TGTGCCAGCAGCTTGGAAGGGGTATCGGGCACCGGGGAGCTGTTTTTT.

This clonotype was observed many times. The gene calls are TRBV7-3 and TRBJ2-7; the D call may be TRBD1 or TRBD2 (5 bases each). This CDR3 spans 15 amino acids. The V end was cut by 1 base, the J end by 0 bases, with 10 bases between. Per germline, CDR1 SGHTA and CDR2 FQGTGA. CDR3 protein: CASSLIPGSSYEQYF. DNA for the CDR3: TGTGCCAGCAGCTTAATACCAGGGAGCTCCTACGAGCAGTACTTC.

The chain links TRBV7-9 to TRBJ2-5; a possible D gene is TRBD2 (5 bases). Trimming left V 1 base short and J 5 bases short, with 11 bases between. The CDR3 loop spans 14 amino acids. The V gene's germline CDR1 is SEHNR and CDR2 FQNEAQ (reference sequence). CDR3 nucleotide sequence: TGTGCCAGCAGCTTAGTTCTAGCACAGGAGACCCAGTACTTC. It yields the protein CASSLVLAQETQYF.

In this sample, this clonotype turned up a few times. As DNA, the CDR3 is TGTGCCAGCAGCTTAGGGGGCAGGGGGCTGTACGAGCAGTACTTC. Protein product: CASSLGGRGLYEQYF. J is TRBJ2-7 and V is TRBV7-8, with TRBD1 matching 8 bases. The CDR3 length is 15 residues. V was pared by 1 base and J by 4 bases, with 6 bases of the junction left unmatched. CDR1 and CDR2 from the germline V gene are SGHVS and FQNEAQ.

This clonotype occurred once. The chain joins TRBV3-1 to TRBJ2-1; 11 bases align to TRBD2. The CDR3 totals 17 residues. J was trimmed by 8 bases and V by 7 bases; bases with no gene match: 16. CDR1 LGHDT and CDR2 YNNKEL come from the germline V gene (reference sequence). The CDR3 DNA reads as TGTGCCAGCACACTCCGGTCGAGTAGCGGGGGGGCGGATGAGCAGTTCTTC. Amino acid sequence: CASTLRSSSGGADEQFF.

In DNA, the CDR3 is TGTGCCAGCAGTGCTTCTGACAGGGGGCATGGCTATGGCTACACCTTC. It is translated as CASSASDRGHGYGYTF. J is TRBJ1-2 and V is TRBV25-1; 10 nucleotides match TRBD1. Germline trimming cut 4 bases from V and 4 bases from J; bases unmatched to any gene: 9. The V gene's germline CDR1 is MGHDK and CDR2 SYGVNS. The CDR3 is 16 amino acids.